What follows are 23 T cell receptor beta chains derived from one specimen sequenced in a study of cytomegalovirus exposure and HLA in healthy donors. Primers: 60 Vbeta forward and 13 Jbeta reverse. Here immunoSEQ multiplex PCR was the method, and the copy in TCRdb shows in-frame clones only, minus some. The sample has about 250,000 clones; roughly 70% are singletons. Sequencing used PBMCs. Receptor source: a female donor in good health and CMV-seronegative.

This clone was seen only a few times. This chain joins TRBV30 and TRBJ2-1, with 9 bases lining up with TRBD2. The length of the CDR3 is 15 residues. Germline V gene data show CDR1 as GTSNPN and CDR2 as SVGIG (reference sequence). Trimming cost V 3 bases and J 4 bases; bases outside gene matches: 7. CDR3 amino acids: CAWSRGGRVYNEQFF. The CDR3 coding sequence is TGTGCCTGGAGCAGGGGCGGGAGGGTGTACAATGAGCAGTTCTTC.

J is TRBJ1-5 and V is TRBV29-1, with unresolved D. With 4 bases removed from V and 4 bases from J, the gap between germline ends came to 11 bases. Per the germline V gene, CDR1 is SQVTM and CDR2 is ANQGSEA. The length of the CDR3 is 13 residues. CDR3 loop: CSVGHFKNQPQHF. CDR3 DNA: TGCAGCGTTGGCCACTTCAAGAATCAGCCCCAGCATTTT. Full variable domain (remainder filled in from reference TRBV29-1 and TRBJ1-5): SAVISQKPSRDICQRGTSLTIQCQVDSQVTMMFWYRQQPGQSLTLIATANQGSEATYESGFVIDKFPISRPNLTFSTLTVSNMSPEDSSIYLCSVGHFKNQPQHFGDGTRLSIL.

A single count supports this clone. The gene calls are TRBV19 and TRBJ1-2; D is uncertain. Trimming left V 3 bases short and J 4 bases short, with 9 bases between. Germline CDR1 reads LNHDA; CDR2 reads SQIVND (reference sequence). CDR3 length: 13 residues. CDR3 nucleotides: TGTGCCAGTAGTATCGGTACTAGCTATGGCTACACCTTC. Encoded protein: CASSIGTSYGYTF. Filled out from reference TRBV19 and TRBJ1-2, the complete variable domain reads DGGITQSPKYLFRKEGQNVTLSCEQNLNHDAMYWYRQDPGQGLRLIYYSQIVNDFQKGDIAEGYSVSREKKESFPLTVTSAQKNPTAFYLCASSIGTSYGYTFGSGTRLTVV.

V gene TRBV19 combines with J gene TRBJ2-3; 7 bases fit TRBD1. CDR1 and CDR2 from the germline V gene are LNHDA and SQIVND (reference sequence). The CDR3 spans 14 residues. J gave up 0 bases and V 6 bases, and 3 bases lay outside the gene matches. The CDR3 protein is CASRTGVSTDTQYF. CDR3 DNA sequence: TGTGCCAGTAGAACAGGGGTTAGCACAGATACGCAGTATTTT.

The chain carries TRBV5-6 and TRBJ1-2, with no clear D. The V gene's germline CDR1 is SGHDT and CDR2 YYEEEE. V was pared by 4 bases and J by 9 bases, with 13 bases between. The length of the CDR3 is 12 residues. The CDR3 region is CASSITLERYTF. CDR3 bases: TGTGCCAGCAGCATAACACTGGAGCGCTACACCTTC.

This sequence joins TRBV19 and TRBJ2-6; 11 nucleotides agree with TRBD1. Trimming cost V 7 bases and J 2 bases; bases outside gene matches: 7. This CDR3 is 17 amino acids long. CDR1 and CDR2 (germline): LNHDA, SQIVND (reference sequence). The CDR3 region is CASTPGQGAPGANVLTF. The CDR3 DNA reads TGTGCCAGTACTCCCGGACAGGGGGCGCCTGGGGCCAACGTCCTGACTTTC.

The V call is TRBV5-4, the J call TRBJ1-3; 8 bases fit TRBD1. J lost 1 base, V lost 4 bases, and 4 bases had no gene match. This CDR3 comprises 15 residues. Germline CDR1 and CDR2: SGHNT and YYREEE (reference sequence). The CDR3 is CASSLRTGSGNTIYF. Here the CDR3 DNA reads TGTGCCAGCAGCCTTCGGACAGGGTCTGGAAACACCATATATTTT.

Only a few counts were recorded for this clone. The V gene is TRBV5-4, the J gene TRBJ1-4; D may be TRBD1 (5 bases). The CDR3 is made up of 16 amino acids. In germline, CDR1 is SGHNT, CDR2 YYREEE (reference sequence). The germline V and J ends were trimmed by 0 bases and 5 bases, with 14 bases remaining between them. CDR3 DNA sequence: TGTGCCAGCAGCTTGGGGGGTGGGGGGGTCAATGAAAAACTGTTTTTT. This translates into CASSLGGGGVNEKLFF.

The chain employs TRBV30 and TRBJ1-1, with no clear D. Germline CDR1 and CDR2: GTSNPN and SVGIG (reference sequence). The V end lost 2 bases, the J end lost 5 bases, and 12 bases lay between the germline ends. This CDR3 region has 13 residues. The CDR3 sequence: CAWSHRRETEAFF. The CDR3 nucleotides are TGTGCCTGGAGTCACCGGAGGGAGACTGAAGCTTTCTTT. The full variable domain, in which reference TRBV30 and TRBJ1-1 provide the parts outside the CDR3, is SQTIHQWPATLVQPVGSPLSLECTVEGTSNPNLYWYRQAAGRGLQLLFYSVGIGQISSEVPQNLSASRPQDRQFILSSKKLLLSDSGFYLCAWSHRRETEAFFGQGTRLTVV.

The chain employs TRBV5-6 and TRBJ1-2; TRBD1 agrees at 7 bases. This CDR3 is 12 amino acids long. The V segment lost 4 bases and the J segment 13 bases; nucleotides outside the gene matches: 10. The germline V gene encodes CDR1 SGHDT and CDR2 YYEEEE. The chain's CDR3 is CASSEGGTVRTF. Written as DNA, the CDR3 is TGTGCCAGCAGCGAAGGCGGGACAGTACGCACCTTC.

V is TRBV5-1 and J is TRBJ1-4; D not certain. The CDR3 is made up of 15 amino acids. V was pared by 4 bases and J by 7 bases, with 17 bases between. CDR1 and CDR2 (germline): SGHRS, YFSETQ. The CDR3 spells CASSPEGRGIEKLFF. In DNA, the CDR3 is TGCGCCAGCAGCCCGGAGGGAAGAGGGATTGAAAAACTGTTTTTT. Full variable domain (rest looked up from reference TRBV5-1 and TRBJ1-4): KAGVTQTPRYLIKTRGQQVTLSCSPISGHRSVSWYQQTPGQGLQFLFEYFSETQRNKGNFPGRFSGRQFSNSRSEMNVSTLELGDSALYLCASSPEGRGIEKLFFGSGTQLSVL.

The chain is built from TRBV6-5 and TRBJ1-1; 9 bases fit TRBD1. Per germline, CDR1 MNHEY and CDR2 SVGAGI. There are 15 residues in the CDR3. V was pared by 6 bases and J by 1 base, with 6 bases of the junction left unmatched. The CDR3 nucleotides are TGTGCCAGCAGGCCGGGACAGGGATCGAACACTGAAGCTTTCTTT. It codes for CASRPGQGSNTEAFF.

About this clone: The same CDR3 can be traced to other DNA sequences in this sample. The CDR3 spells CASSEAAGVEEKLFF. In nucleotides, the CDR3 is TGTGCCAGCAGTGAAGCAGCGGGGGTTGAGGAAAAACTGTTTTTT. The V and J genes are TRBV6-1 and TRBJ1-4; tentatively, D is TRBD1 (5 bases). Looked up from germline, CDR1 is MNHNS and CDR2 is SASEGT. This CDR3 spans 15 amino acids. Between the trimmed V and J ends, which lost 0 bases and 8 bases, there was a span of 13 bases.

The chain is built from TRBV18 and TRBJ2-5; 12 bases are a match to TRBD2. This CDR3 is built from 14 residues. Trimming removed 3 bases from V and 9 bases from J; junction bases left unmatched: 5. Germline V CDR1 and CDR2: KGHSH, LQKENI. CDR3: CASSPTSGGWAQYF. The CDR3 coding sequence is TGTGCCAGCTCACCGACTAGCGGGGGCTGGGCCCAGTACTTC.

In DNA, the CDR3 is TGTGCCAGCAGTGTACTCCGGGACAGGGGGTACTCTGGGGCCAACGTCCTGACTTTC. Protein: CASSVLRDRGYSGANVLTF. The V call is TRBV28, the J call TRBJ2-6, with TRBD1 identical over 11 bases. CDR3 length equals 19 residues. Per germline, CDR1 MDHEN and CDR2 SYDVKM. V shed 5 bases and J 0 bases; nucleotides not matched to a gene: 9.

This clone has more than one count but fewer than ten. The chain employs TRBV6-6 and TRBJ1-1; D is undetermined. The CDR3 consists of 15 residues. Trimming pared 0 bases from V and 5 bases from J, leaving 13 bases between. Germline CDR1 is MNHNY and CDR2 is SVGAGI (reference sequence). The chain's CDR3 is CASSYSGLLGTEAFF. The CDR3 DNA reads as TGTGCCAGCAGTTACTCCGGTCTTCTCGGGACTGAAGCTTTCTTT.

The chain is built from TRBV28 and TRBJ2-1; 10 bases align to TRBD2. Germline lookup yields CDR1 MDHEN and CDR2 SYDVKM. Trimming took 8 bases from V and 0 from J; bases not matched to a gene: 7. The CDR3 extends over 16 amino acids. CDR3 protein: CASEIAGGSSYNEQFF. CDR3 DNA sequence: TGTGCCAGCGAAATAGCGGGAGGTAGCTCCTACAATGAGCAGTTCTTC.

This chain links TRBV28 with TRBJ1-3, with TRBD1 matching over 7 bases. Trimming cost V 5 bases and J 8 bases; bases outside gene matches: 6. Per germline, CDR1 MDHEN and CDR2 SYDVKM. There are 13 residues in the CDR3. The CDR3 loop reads CASSRDRGYTIYF. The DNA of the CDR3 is TGTGCCAGCAGTCGGGACAGAGGTTACACCATATATTTT. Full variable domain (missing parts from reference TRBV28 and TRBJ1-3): DVKVTQSSRYLVKRTGEKVFLECVQDMDHENMFWYRQDPGLGLRLIYFSYDVKMKEKGDIPEGYSVSREKKERFSLILESASTNQTSMYLCASSRDRGYTIYFGEGSWLTVV.

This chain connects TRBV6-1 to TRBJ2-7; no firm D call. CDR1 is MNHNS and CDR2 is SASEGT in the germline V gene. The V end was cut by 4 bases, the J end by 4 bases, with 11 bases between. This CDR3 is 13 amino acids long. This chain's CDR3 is CASSALLSYEQYF. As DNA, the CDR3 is TGTGCCAGCAGTGCGCTTCTTAGTTACGAGCAGTACTTC.

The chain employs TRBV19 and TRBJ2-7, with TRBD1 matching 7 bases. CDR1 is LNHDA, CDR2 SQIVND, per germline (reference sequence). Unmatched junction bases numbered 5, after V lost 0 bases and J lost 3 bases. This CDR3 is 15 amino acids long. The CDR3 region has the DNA TGTGCCAGTAGTATAGAAGGGACAGCAAACTACGAGCAGTACTTC. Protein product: CASSIEGTANYEQYF. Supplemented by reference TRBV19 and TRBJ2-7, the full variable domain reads DGGITQSPKYLFRKEGQNVTLSCEQNLNHDAMYWYRQDPGQGLRLIYYSQIVNDFQKGDIAEGYSVSREKKESFPLTVTSAQKNPTAFYLCASSIEGTANYEQYFGPGTRLTVT.

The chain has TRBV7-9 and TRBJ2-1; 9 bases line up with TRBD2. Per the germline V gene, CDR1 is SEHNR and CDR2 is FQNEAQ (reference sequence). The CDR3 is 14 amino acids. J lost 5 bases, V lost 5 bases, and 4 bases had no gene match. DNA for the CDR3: TGTGCCAGCAGCACTGGACTAGCGAACAATGAGCAGTTCTTC. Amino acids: CASSTGLANNEQFF. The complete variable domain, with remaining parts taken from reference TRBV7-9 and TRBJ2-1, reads DTGVSQNPRHKITKRGQNVTFRCDPISEHNRLYWYRQTLGQGPEFLTYFQNEAQLEKSRLLSDRFSAERPKGSFSTLEIQRTEQGDSAMYLCASSTGLANNEQFFGPGTRLTVL.

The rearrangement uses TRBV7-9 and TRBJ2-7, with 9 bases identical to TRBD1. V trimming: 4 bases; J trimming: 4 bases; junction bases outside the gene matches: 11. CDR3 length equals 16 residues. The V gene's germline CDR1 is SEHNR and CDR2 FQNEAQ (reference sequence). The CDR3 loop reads CASSWGMGQGSYEQYF. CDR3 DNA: TGTGCCAGCAGCTGGGGCATGGGACAGGGTTCGTACGAGCAGTACTTC.

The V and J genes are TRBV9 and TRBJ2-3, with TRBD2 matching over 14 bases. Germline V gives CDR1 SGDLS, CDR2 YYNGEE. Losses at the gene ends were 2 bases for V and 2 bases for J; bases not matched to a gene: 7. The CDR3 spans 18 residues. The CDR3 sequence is CASSVKGGLAGDTDTQYF. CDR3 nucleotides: TGTGCCAGCAGCGTGAAGGGGGGACTAGCGGGAGACACAGATACGCAGTATTTT.